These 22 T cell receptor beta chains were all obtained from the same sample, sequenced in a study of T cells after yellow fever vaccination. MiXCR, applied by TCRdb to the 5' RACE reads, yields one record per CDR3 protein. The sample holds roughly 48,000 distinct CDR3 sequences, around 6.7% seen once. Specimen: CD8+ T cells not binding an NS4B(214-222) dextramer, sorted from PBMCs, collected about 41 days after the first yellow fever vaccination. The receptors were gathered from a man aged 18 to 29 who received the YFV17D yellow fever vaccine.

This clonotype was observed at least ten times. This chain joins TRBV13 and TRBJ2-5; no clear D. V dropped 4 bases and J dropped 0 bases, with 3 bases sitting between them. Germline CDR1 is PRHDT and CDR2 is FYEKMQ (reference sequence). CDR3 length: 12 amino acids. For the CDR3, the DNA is TGTGCCAGCAGCTACTACCAAGAGACCCAGTACTTC. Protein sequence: CASSYYQETQYF.

The CDR3 is CATSRDRGEKLFF. As DNA, the CDR3 is TGTGCCACCAGCAGAGATCGCGGTGAAAAACTGTTTTTT. The gene calls are TRBV15 and TRBJ1-4; D unresolved. The CDR3 runs to 13 residues. Trimming pared 0 bases from V and 7 bases from J, leaving 6 bases between. Germline V gene lookup returns CDR1 LNHNV and CDR2 YYDKDF (reference sequence).

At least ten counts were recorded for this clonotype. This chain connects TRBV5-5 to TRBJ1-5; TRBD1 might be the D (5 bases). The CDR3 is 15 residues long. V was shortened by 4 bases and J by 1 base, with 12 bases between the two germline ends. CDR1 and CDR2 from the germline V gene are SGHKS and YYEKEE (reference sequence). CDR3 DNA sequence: TGTGCCAGCAGCGAGGGGTCTCGGAGCAATCAGCCCCAGCATTTT. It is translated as CASSEGSRSNQPQHF.

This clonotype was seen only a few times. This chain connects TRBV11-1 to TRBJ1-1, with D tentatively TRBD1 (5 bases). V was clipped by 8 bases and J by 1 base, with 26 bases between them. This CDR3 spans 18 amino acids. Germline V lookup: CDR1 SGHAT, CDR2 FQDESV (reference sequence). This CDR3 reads CASGRDWRGSLPNTEAFF. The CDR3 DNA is TGTGCCAGCGGAAGAGACTGGAGGGGAAGTTTACCGAACACTGAAGCTTTCTTT.

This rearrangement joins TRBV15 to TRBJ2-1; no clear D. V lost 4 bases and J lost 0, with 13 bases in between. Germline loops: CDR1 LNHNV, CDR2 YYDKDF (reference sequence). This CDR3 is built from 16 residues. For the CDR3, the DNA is TGTGCCACCAGCAAAGACATGATGAGCTCCTACAATGAGCAGTTCTTC. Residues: CATSKDMMSSYNEQFF. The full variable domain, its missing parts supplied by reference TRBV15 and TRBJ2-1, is DAMVIQNPRYQVTQFGKPVTLSCSQTLNHNVMYWYQQKSSQAPKLLFHYYDKDFNNEADTPDNFQSRRPNTSFCFLDIRSPGLGDTAMYLCATSKDMMSSYNEQFFGPGTRLTVL.

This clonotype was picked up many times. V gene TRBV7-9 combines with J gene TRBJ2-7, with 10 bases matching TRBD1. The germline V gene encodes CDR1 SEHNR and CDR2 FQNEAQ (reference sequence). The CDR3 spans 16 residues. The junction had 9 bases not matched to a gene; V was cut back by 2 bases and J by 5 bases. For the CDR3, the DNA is TGTGCCAGCAGCTTAATTCGGGACAGGGGATTCAACGAGCAGTACTTC. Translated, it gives CASSLIRDRGFNEQYF.

As DNA, the CDR3 is TGTGCCAGCAGCCCACCTGGCGTCTTCGCGGCCTACGAGCAGTACTTC. Encoded protein: CASSPPGVFAAYEQYF. The V call is TRBV7-9, the J call TRBJ2-7; no reliable D call. Germline V gives CDR1 SEHNR, CDR2 FQNEAQ (reference sequence). This CDR3 spans 16 amino acids. V lost 5 bases to trimming and J lost 2 bases, with 19 bases between them.

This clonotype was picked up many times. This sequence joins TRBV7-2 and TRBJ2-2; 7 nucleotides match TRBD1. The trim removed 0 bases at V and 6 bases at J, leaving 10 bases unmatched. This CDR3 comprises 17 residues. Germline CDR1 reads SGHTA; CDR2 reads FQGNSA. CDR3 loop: CASSLAGGAGPPGELFF. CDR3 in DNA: TGTGCCAGCAGCTTAGCAGGGGGCGCGGGCCCTCCCGGGGAGCTGTTTTTT. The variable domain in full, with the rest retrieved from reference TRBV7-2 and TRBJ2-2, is GAGVSQSPSNKVTEKGKDVELRCDPISGHTALYWYRQSLGQGLEFLIYFQGNSAPDKSGLPSDRFSAERTGGSVSTLTIQRTQQEDSAVYLCASSLAGGAGPPGELFFGEGSRLTVL.

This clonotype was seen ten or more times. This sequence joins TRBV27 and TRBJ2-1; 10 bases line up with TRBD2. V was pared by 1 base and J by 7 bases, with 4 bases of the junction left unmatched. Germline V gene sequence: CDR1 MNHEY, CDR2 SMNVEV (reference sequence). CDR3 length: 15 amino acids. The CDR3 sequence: CASSLFSSGGNEQFF. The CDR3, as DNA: TGTGCCAGCAGTTTATTTTCTAGCGGGGGAAATGAGCAGTTCTTC.

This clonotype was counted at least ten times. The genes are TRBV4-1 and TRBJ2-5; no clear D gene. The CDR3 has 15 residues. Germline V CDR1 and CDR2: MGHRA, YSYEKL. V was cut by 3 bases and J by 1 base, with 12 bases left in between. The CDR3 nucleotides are TGCGCCAGCAGCCAGCCCTTGCTGATCCAAGAGACCCAGTACTTC. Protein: CASSQPLLIQETQYF.

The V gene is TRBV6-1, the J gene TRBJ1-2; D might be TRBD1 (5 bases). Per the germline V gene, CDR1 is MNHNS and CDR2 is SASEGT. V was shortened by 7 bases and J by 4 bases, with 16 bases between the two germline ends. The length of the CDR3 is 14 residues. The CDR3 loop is CASTMGTGAYGYTF. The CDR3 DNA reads TGTGCCAGCACTATGGGCACAGGTGCCTATGGCTACACCTTC.

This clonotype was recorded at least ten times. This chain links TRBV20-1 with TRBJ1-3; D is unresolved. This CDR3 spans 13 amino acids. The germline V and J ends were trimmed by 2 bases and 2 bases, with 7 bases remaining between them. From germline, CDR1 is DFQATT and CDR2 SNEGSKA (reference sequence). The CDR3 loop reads CSARPGTGNTIYF. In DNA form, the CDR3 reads TGCAGTGCTAGACCGGGAACTGGAAACACCATATATTTT.

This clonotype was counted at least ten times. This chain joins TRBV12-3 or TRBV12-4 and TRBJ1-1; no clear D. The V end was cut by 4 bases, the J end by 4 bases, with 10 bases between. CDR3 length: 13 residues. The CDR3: CASSSGWGTEAFF. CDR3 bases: TGTGCCAGCAGTTCGGGGTGGGGCACTGAAGCTTTCTTT.

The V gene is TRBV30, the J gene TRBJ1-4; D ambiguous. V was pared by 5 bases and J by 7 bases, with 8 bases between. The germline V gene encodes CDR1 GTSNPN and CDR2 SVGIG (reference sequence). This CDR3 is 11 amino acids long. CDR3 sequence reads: CAWGQTEKLFF. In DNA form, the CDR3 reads TGTGCCTGGGGGCAGACTGAAAAACTGTTTTTT.

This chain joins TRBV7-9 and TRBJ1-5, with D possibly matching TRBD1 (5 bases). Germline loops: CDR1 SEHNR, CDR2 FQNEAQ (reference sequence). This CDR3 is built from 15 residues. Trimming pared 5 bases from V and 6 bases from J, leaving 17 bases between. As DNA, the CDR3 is TGTGCCAGCAGCCGGGACGGGCGGGCGGGTCAGCCCCAGCATTTT. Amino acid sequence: CASSRDGRAGQPQHF.

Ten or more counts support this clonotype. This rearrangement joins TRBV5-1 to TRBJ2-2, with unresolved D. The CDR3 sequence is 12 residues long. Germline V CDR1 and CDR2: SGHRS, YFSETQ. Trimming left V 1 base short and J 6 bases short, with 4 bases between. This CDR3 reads CASSLSSGELFF. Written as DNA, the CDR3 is TGCGCCAGCAGCTTGTCTTCCGGGGAGCTGTTTTTT.

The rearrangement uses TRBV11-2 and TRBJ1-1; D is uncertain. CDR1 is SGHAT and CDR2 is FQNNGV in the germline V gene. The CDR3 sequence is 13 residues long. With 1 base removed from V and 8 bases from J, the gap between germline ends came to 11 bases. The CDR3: CASSLAPGLEAFF. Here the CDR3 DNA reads TGTGCCAGCAGCTTAGCCCCAGGTTTAGAAGCTTTCTTT. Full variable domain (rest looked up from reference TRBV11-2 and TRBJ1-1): EAGVAQSPRYKIIEKRQSVAFWCNPISGHATLYWYQQILGQGPKLLIQFQNNGVVDDSQLPKDRFSAERLKGVDSTLKIQPAKLEDSAVYLCASSLAPGLEAFFGQGTRLTVV.

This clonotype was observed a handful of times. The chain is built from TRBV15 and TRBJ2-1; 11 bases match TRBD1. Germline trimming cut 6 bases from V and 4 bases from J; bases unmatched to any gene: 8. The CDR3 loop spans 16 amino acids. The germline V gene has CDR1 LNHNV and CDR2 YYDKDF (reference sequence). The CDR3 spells CATRVKDRGLYNEQFF. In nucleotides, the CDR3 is TGTGCCACCAGGGTTAAGGACAGGGGGCTTTACAATGAGCAGTTCTTC.

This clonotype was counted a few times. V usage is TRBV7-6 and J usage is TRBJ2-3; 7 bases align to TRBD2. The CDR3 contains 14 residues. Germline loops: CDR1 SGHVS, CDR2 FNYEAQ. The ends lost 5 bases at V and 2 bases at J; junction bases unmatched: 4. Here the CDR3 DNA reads TGTGCCAGCAGCACCCGGGGGGTCACAGATACGCAGTATTTT. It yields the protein CASSTRGVTDTQYF.

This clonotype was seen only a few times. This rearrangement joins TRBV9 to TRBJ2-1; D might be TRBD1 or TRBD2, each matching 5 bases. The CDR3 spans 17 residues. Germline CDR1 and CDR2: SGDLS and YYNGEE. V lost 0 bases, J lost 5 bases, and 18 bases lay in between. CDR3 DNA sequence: TGTGCCAGCAGCGTAGTGGGGCCGACCAGGGAGAACAATGAGCAGTTCTTC. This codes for CASSVVGPTRENNEQFF. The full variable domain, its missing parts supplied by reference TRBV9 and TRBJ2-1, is DSGVTQTPKHLITATGQRVTLRCSPRSGDLSVYWYQQSLDQGLQFLIQYYNGEERAKGNILERFSAQQFPDLHSELNLSSLELGDSALYFCASSVVGPTRENNEQFFGPGTRLTVL.

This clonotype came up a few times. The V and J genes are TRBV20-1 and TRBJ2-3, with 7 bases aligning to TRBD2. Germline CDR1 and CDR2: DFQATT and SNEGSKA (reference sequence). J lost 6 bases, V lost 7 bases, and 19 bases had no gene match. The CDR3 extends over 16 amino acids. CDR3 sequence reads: CSGTLREVGYVDTQYF. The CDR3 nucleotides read TGCAGTGGAACACTCCGGGAGGTGGGATATGTGGATACGCAGTATTTT.

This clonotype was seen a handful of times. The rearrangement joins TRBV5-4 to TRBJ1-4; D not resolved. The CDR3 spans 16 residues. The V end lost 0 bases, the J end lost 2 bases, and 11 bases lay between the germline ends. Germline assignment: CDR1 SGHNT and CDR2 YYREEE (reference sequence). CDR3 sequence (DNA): TGTGCCAGCAGCTTGGAGGTGTGGTGGACTAATGAAAAACTGTTTTTT. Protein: CASSLEVWWTNEKLFF.